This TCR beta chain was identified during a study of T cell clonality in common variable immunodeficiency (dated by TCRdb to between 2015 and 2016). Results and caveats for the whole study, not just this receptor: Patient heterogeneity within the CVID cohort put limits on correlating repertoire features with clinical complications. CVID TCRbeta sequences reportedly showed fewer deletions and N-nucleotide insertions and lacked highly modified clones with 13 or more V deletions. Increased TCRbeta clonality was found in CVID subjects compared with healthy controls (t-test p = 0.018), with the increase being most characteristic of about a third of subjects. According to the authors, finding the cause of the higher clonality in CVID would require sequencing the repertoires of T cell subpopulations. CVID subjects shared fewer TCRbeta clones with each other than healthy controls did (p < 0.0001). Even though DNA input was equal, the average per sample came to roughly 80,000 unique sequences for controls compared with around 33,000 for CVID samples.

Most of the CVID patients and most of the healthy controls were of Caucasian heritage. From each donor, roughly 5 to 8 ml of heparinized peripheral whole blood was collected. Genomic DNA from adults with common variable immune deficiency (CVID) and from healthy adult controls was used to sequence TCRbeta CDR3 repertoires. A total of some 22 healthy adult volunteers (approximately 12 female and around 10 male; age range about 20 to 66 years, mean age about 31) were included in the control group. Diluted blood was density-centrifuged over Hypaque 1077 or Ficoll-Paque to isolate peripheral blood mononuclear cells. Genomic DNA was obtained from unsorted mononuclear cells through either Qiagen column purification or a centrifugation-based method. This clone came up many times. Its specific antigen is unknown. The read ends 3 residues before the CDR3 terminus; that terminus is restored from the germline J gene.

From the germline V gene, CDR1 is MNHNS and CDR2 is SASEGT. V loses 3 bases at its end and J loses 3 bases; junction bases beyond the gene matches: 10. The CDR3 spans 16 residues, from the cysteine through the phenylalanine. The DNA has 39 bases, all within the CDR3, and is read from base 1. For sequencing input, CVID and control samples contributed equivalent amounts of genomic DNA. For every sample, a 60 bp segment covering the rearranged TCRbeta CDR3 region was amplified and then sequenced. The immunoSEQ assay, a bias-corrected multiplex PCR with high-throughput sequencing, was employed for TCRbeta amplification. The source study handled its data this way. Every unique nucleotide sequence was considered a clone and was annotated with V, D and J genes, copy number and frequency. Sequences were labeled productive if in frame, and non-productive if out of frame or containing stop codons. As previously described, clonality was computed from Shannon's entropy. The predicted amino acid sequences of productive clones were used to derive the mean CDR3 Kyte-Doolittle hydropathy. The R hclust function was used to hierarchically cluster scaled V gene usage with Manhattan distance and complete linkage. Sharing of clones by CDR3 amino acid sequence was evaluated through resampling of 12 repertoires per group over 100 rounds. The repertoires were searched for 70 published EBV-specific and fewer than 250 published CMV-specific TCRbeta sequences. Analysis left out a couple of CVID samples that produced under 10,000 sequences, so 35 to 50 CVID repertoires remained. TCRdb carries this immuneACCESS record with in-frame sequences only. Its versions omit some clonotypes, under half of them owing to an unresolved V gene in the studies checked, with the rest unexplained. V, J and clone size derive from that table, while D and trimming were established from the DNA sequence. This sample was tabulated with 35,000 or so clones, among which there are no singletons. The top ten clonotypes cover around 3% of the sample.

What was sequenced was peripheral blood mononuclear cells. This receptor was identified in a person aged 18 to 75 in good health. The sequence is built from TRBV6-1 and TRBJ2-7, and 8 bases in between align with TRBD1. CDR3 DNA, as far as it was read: TGTGCCAGCAGTGAGTGGACAGGGAATAGGGTCTACGAG. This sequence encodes CASSEWTGNRVYE. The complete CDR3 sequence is CASSEWTGNRVYEQYF.